The 10 T cell receptor beta chains in this list originate from one sample, sequenced in a study of blood T cells in healthy people across ages. Through a sample-barcoded 5' primer and a J-beta primer mix, a second PCR was run for roughly 6 to 11 cycles. TCRdb re-called the 5' RACE reads with MiXCR, one entry per CDR3 protein. The table includes roughly 1.5 million distinct CDR3 sequences, 40% to 45% detected once. The sequencing sample was made of blood. These receptors were obtained from a woman aged 18-29 years in good health.

CDR3 DNA: TGCAGTGCTAGAGCCCCGAACTACGAGCAGTTCTTC. Amino acids: CSARAPNYEQFF. V is TRBV20-1 and J is TRBJ2-1; D ambiguous. The V gene's germline CDR1 is DFQATT and CDR2 SNEGSKA (reference sequence). CDR3 length: 12 residues. V was clipped by 1 base and J by 10 bases, with 11 bases between them.

A few counts support this clonotype. V is TRBV20-1 and J is TRBJ2-3; 7 positions agree with TRBD2. CDR3 length equals 12 residues. Germline V gives CDR1 DFQATT, CDR2 SNEGSKA (reference sequence). J gave up 6 bases and V 3 bases, and 3 bases lay outside the gene matches. The CDR3 DNA reads as TGCAGTGCTAGTCAGCGGGGCGATACGCAGTATTTT. It codes for CSASQRGDTQYF.

The sample holds a few counts of this clonotype. The chain employs TRBV4-1 and TRBJ1-2, with D tentatively TRBD1 (6 bases). Per the germline V gene, CDR1 is MGHRA and CDR2 is YSYEKL. V was shortened by 3 bases and J by 4 bases, with 15 bases between the two germline ends. The CDR3 loop spans 15 amino acids. DNA of the CDR3: TGCGCCAGCAGCCAGACCCCGGACAGCTCCTATGGCTACACCTTC. It specifies CASSQTPDSSYGYTF.

The chain recombines TRBV29-1 with TRBJ2-5; TRBD1 is a possible D gene (6 bases). Between the trimmed V and J ends, which lost 7 bases and 5 bases, there was a span of 11 bases. Germline V CDR1 and CDR2: SQVTM, ANQGSEA. This CDR3 comprises 11 residues. The CDR3 DNA reads TGCAGCGCTCAAAGGGGGGAGACCCAGTACTTC. Protein product: CSAQRGETQYF. The full variable domain, completed using reference TRBV29-1 and TRBJ2-5, is SAVISQKPSRDICQRGTSLTIQCQVDSQVTMMFWYRQQPGQSLTLIATANQGSEATYESGFVIDKFPISRPNLTFSTLTVSNMSPEDSSIYLCSAQRGETQYFGPGTRLLVL.

V is TRBV21-1 and J is TRBJ2-7; TRBD2 is taken as the D call from the table, unchecked against the DNA. TRBV21-1 is reported as a pseudogene. The CDR3 extends over 16 amino acids. CDR3 DNA: TGTGCCAGCGGAAGTTTTACTAGCGGGAGATCCTACGAGCAGTACTTC. Its translation is CASGSFTSGRSYEQYF.

The sample holds a few counts of this clonotype. This rearrangement joins TRBV6-1 to TRBJ1-4; D not resolved. Per the germline V gene, CDR1 is MNHNS and CDR2 is SASEGT. Trimming left V 4 bases short and J 6 bases short, with 18 bases between. CDR3 length: 16 amino acids. The CDR3 protein is CASSGPRTARDEKLFF. As DNA, the CDR3 is TGTGCCAGCAGTGGACCCCGGACGGCCCGGGATGAAAAACTGTTTTTT.

Only a few counts were recorded for this clonotype. This chain links TRBV20-1 with TRBJ2-3; D gene ambiguous. This CDR3 is 16 amino acids long. Germline values: CDR1 DFQATT, CDR2 SNEGSKA (reference sequence). V was trimmed by 0 bases and J by 2 bases, leaving 15 bases between them. The chain's CDR3 is CSARDKRRLSTDTQYF. In DNA form, the CDR3 reads TGCAGTGCTAGAGATAAGCGCAGGTTATCCACAGATACGCAGTATTTT.

This clonotype was counted only a few times. The chain joins TRBV5-5 to TRBJ2-7; D is unclear. Germline V gives CDR1 SGHKS, CDR2 YYEKEE (reference sequence). The CDR3 spans 12 residues. With 4 bases removed from V and 6 bases from J, the gap between germline ends came to 11 bases. The CDR3 spells CASSQEIGEQYF. DNA for the CDR3: TGTGCCAGCAGCCAGGAGATAGGCGAGCAGTACTTC.

This rearrangement joins TRBV7-8 to TRBJ2-1; 14 bases map to TRBD2. The CDR3 sequence is 17 residues long. V shed 2 bases, J shed 6 bases, and the junction held 6 bases outside the gene matches. Germline lookup yields CDR1 SGHVS and CDR2 FQNEAQ. The CDR3 region has the DNA TGTGCCAGCAGCTTACGACTAGCGGGAGGGGGGGGCAATGAGCAGTTCTTC. As protein: CASSLRLAGGGGNEQFF.

The sample holds one count of this clonotype. The V call is TRBV6-1, the J call TRBJ1-1; D ambiguous. Per germline, CDR1 MNHNS and CDR2 SASEGT. Trimming removed 11 bases from V and 0 bases from J, with 16 bases in between. This CDR3 has 14 amino acids. The CDR3 reads CACEYLSMNTEAFF. For the CDR3, the DNA is TGTGCCTGCGAGTATCTCTCTATGAACACTGAAGCTTTCTTT.